The 21 T cell receptor delta chains given below trace back to one sample, sequenced in a study of γδ T cells in repeated Plasmodium falciparum infection. TCRdb re-called the multiplex PCR reads using CATT. The data show about 48,000 delta-chain clones, 1.6% seen once. Gammadelta T cells were flow-sorted from PBMC into Vgamma9/Vdelta2+ and Vdelta2-negative populations for bulk analysis. The sample consisted of gamma-delta T cells from blood. The receptors originated from a pool of human donors (malaria-infected and uninfected, not separated).

By share, this clone counts as medium-sized. Other nucleotide sequences in the sample specify the same CDR3. The chain is built from TRDV1 and TRDJ1; 7 nucleotides line up with TRDD3. This CDR3 comprises 19 residues. Germline V gives CDR1 TSWWSYY, CDR2 QGS. The ends lost 2 bases at V and 1 base at J; junction bases unmatched: 16. The CDR3 reads CALGEKIIGILTFTDKLIF. The DNA of the CDR3 is TGTGCTCTTGGGGAAAAAATTATCGGGATACTAACTTTCACCGATAAACTCATCTTT.

Of note for this clone: A read error is the likely source, as a far larger clone sits one nucleotide away. This same CDR3 is encoded by further DNA sequences in the sample. This rearrangement joins TRDV2 to TRDJ1; a possible D gene is TRDD3 (5 bases). TCRdb offers no J gene call, so here the DNA was matched to germline to obtain one. From germline, CDR1 is GEAIGNYY and CDR2 EKD. V lost 0 bases and J 3 bases, leaving 16 bases between the germline ends. The CDR3 is 16 amino acids. DNA for the CDR3: TGTGCCTGTGACACCGTCGGGGGGTATAATCCCGATAAACTCATCTTT. As protein: CACDTVGGYNPDKLIF.

This clone was counted only a few times. Translating this DNA gives a protein that differs at residue 13 from the TCRdb one, which belongs to a much larger clone; a read error is likely, and the protein shown is this translation. V is TRDV2 and J is TRDJ1, with D perhaps matching TRDD3 (6 bases). The J gene, absent from TCRdb, was called here by matching the DNA to germline. CDR1 GEAIGNYY and CDR2 EKD come from the germline V gene. The CDR3 is 17 residues long. The DNA of the CDR3 is TGTGCCTGTGACCCCACCGGGGGGAGGCCCTCCACCGGTAAACTCATCTTT. It specifies CACDPTGGRPSTGKLIF.

This clone was counted only a few times. At one end, the junction sequence differs from germline, possibly due to a read error. The gene calls are TRDV1 and TRDJ1, with 7 bases identical to TRDD3. Germline V gene lookup returns CDR1 TSWWSYY and CDR2 QGS. The CDR3 runs 15 residues. The CDR3 here is CAWGTRGIHTDKLIF. CDR3 DNA sequence: TGCGCTTGGGGAACTAGAGGGATACACACCGACAAACTCATCTTT.

This clone was counted a few times. A far larger clone is one nucleotide away, so this likely arose from a read error. The same CDR3 arises from other DNA sequences in this sample as well. This chain uses TRDV2 with TRDJ1; 8 bases are shared with TRDD3. V shed 4 bases and J 0 bases; nucleotides not matched to a gene: 12. The CDR3 has 17 amino acids. The germline gives CDR1 GEAIGNYY, CDR2 EKD. CDR3 in DNA: TGTGCCTGTGATGGACTACTGGGGGTTACGTACACCGATAAACTCATCTTT. Translation gives CACDGLLGVTYTDKLIF.

About this clone itself: The protein TCRdb gives is from a much larger clone and does not agree with this DNA's translation at residue 19, likely a read error; the protein shown here comes from the DNA. With the J gene uncalled, the V gene is TRAV38-2/DV8; the listed D gene, TRDD3, was not tested against the DNA. Germline CDR1 reads TSESDYY; CDR2 reads QEAYKQQN. The CDR3 extends over 21 amino acids. The CDR3 DNA reads as TGTGCTTATAGGAATTCCCCGCGAGGGGATAATGGCCCGGAGTACACCGATAAACCCATCTTT. As protein: CAYRNSPRGDNGPEYTDKPIF.

In this sample, this clone turned up a few times. TCRdb lists the protein of a much larger clone for this DNA, which differs at residue 17, so this is likely a read error; the protein given here is translated from the DNA itself. The chain couples TRDV1 to TRDJ1, with 9 bases fitting TRDD2. TCRdb lists no J gene, so it was determined here by aligning the DNA to germline. V was pared by 0 bases and J by 4 bases, with 24 bases of the junction left unmatched. Germline CDR1 TSWWSYY, CDR2 QGS. This CDR3 spans 22 amino acids. The CDR3 coding sequence is TGTGCTCTTGGGGAACTACCTTCCTACATGGGTGGGGGTCACTCATACATCGATAAACTCATCTTT. Translation: CALGELPSYMGGGHSYIDKLIF.

This clone was seen more than once but under ten times. The protein that TCRdb holds for this DNA derives from a much larger clone and differs from the translated DNA at residue 13, which likely indicates a read error; the protein shown here is translated from the DNA. The chain has TRDV1 and TRDJ1; 11 bases line up with TRDD3. Because TCRdb records no J gene, it was assigned here through a match of the DNA to germline. The CDR3 extends over 19 amino acids. CDR1 TSWWSYY and CDR2 QGS come from the germline V gene. V shed 3 bases, J shed 1 base, and the junction held 13 bases outside the gene matches. The CDR3 here is CALGDLSSSGGYCTDKLIF. DNA of the CDR3: TGTGCTCTTGGGGACCTGTCATCCTCTGGGGGATACTGCACCGATAAACTCATCTTT.

Notes on this clone: TCRdb's protein for this DNA is that of a much larger clone and differs from the translation at residue 12, likely a read error; the protein shown is the DNA translation. V is TRDV1 and J is TRDJ1; the match to TRDD3 covers 9 bases. No J gene was available from TCRdb, and it was assigned here by a germline match of the DNA. This CDR3 has 21 residues. Per the germline V gene, CDR1 is TSWWSYY and CDR2 is QGS. This chain's CDR3 is CAFGELNNIYNPLGDREKLIF. The CDR3 DNA sequence: TGTGCTTTTGGGGAACTTAATAATATTTATAATCCCCTGGGGGATCGGGAAAAACTCATCTTT.

The table lists this clone with a few counts. This DNA's translation and the protein TCRdb lists, from a much larger clone, do not match at residue 18, likely due to a read error; the protein shown is translated from the DNA. J is TRDJ2 and V is TRDV1; TRDD3 matches 7 bases. No J gene is reported in TCRdb; it was inferred here by comparing the DNA with germline. Germline loops: CDR1 TSWWSYY, CDR2 QGS. The CDR3 runs 21 residues. DNA for the CDR3: TGTGCTCTTGGGGCTCTCACTCGGGTTTTCCCTCTGGGGGCTCCGACAGCAAAACTCTTCTTT. Its translation is CALGALTRVFPLGAPTAKLFF.

Comment on this clone: TCRdb's entry gives the protein of a much larger clone, which mismatches this DNA's translation at residue 6, likely from a read error; the protein reported here is translated from the DNA. The J gene is TRDJ1, the V gene TRDV1; TRDD3 matches at 7 bases. TCRdb supplies no J gene; here it was assigned by aligning the nucleotide sequence to germline. J lost 10 bases, V lost 3 bases, and 17 bases had no gene match. CDR1 is TSWWSYY and CDR2 is QGS in the germline V gene. This CDR3 has 16 residues. CDR3 amino acids: CALGDSYPGGPVGLIF. CDR3 nucleotides: TGTGCTCTTGGGGACTCATACCCTGGGGGCCCAGTTGGACTCATCTTT.

This clone was seen a handful of times. The translation of this DNA and the TCRdb protein of a much larger clone differ at residue 11, probably owing to a read error; the protein shown here is translated from the DNA. The genes are TRDV1 and TRDJ1; tentatively, D is TRDD3 (5 bases). The J gene, absent from TCRdb, was called here by matching the DNA to germline. The CDR3 has 21 residues. The germline V gene has CDR1 TSWWSYY and CDR2 QGS. V lost 1 base and J 0 bases, leaving 27 bases between the germline ends. CDR3 residues: CALGERIRYWRISSYTDKLIF. DNA for the CDR3: TGTGCTCTTGGGGAACGGATCCGGTACTGGCGGATAAGTTCTTACACCGATAAACTCATCTTT.

This clone is termed medium-sized. The gene calls are TRDV1 and TRDJ1; 7 nucleotides align to TRDD3. This CDR3 comprises 18 residues. Germline V gene data show CDR1 as TSWWSYY and CDR2 as QGS. Trimming at V came to 0 bases and at J to 0 bases, leaving 10 bases not matched to a gene. The CDR3 sequence is CALGELSHLGGYTDKLIF. As DNA, the CDR3 is TGTGCTCTTGGGGAACTCTCCCACCTGGGGGGATACACCGATAAACTCATCTTT.

This clone was seen many times. A much larger clone sits a single nucleotide away, making a read error possible. The chain recombines TRDV1 with TRDJ1, with 9 bases lining up with TRDD3. This CDR3 spans 19 amino acids. Germline CDR1 is TSWWSYY and CDR2 is QGS. V lost 5 bases to trimming and J lost 0 bases; unmatched junction nucleotides: 16. CDR3 region: CALGITKRGYANHTDKLIF. In DNA, the CDR3 is TGTGCTCTTGGGATTACCAAGCGGGGATACGCCAATCACACCGATAAACTCATCTTT.

Comment on this clone: The protein held in TCRdb is that of a much larger clone and does not match this DNA's translation at residue 14, likely because of a read error; the protein shown is translated from the DNA. The chain couples TRDV1 to TRDJ1, with D maybe TRDD3 (6 bases). TCRdb supplies no J gene; here it was assigned by aligning the nucleotide sequence to germline. The CDR3 is made up of 21 amino acids. Trimming removed 1 base at V and 9 bases at J, with 36 bases between. Germline lookup yields CDR1 TSWWSYY and CDR2 QGS. The chain's CDR3 is CALGERGGPTYTGCIPGELIF. CDR3 nucleotides: TGTGCTCTTGGGGAACGGGGGGGCCCTACTTATACTGGTTGTATCCCTGGGGAACTCATCTTT.

This clone came up a few times. A read error likely explains why the TCRdb protein, taken from a much larger clone, differs from this DNA's translation at residue 3; the protein shown is translated from the DNA. The chain links TRDV1 to TRDJ1, with TRDD3 matching 8 bases. The germline gives CDR1 TSWWSYY, CDR2 QGS. The CDR3 length is 23 residues. This CDR3 is CAPGERVGFAGPLPLGDVDKLIF. The CDR3 DNA is TGTGCTCCTGGGGAACGTGTCGGATTTGCCGGTCCCTTGCCCCTGGGGGACGTCGATAAACTCATCTTT.

Remarks on this clone: The TCRdb protein, from a much larger clone, departs from this DNA's translation at residue 23, likely by read error; the protein shown derives from the DNA. The V gene is TRDV1, but the J gene lacks a call; no check of the table's D call, TRDD3, against the DNA was made. The V gene's germline CDR1 is TSWWSYY and CDR2 QGS. This CDR3 has 25 amino acids. The chain's CDR3 is CALGELPLGFTSTGASSWDTRQVFF. The CDR3 DNA is TGTGCTCTTGGGGAACTGCCCCTAGGGTTCACCTCTACTGGGGCAAGCTCCTGGGACACCCGACAGGTGTTTTTC.

On this clone: The protein TCRdb lists belongs to a much larger clone and differs from this DNA's translation at residue 7, which points to a read error; the protein shown is made from the DNA. This rearrangement joins TRDV1 to TRDJ1; TRDD3 aligns across 13 bases. Here the J gene was assigned by germline matching of the DNA, as TCRdb has none. The J segment lost 1 base and the V segment lost 9 bases, leaving 17 bases of the junction unmatched. The CDR3 is made up of 19 amino acids. In germline, CDR1 is TSWWSYY, CDR2 QGS. Here the CDR3 reads CALNHKTNWGIRPTDKLIF. In DNA, the CDR3 is TGTGCTCTCAATCACAAGACAAACTGGGGGATACGGCCCACCGATAAACTCATCTTT.

This clone was found many times. This DNA translates differently at residue 20 from the TCRdb protein, which is that of a much larger clone; a read error is likely, and the protein shown is the DNA's own translation. The J gene went uncalled, whereas the V gene is TRDV3; TRDD3 reflects the table's D call only, with no check against the DNA. Germline V gene data show CDR1 as TVYSNPD and CDR2 as GDNSRS (reference sequence). The CDR3 is 21 residues long. The CDR3 nucleotides read TGTGCCTTTAGTGAGCCTTCCTACTTGCTGGGGGACCCTCCTATCACCGATAAACTCACCTTT. Amino acids: CAFSEPSYLLGDPPITDKLTF.

Only a few counts were recorded for this clone. It differs at one base from a far larger clone, so likely a read error. Different DNA sequences within this sample yield the same CDR3. The V gene is given as TRDV1, and no J gene call is available; the table assigns TRDD3, which was not confirmed against the DNA. This CDR3 is 19 amino acids long. Looked up from germline, CDR1 is TSWWSYY and CDR2 is QGS. The CDR3 DNA follows: TGTGCTCTTGGGGAACTTCCTACGCTCTGGGGGACCGACACCGATAAGCTCATCTTT. It codes for CALGELPTLWGTDTDKLIF.

Remarks on this clone: Given a far larger clone just one base away, this is likely a sequencing read error. Additional DNA sequences in this sample encode the identical CDR3. J is TRDJ1 and V is TRDV1; tentatively, D is TRDD3 (6 bases). No J segment appears in TCRdb, so it was assigned here by matching the sequence to germline. Germline values: CDR1 TSWWSYY, CDR2 QGS. V was pared by 0 bases and J by 7 bases, with 21 bases between. The length of the CDR3 is 17 residues. This CDR3 reads CALGELRPGGGHFKLIF. The CDR3, as DNA: TGTGCTCTTGGGGAACTCAGGCCCGGCGGGGGACACTTTAAACTCATCTTT.